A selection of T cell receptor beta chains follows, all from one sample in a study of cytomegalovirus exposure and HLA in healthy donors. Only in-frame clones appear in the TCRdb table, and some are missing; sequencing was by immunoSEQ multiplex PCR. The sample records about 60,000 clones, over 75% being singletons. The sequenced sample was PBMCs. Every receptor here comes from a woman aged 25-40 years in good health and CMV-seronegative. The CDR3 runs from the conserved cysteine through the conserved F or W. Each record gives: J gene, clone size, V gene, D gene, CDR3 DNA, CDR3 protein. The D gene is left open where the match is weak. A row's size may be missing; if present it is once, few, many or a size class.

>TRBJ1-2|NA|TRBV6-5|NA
TGTGCCAGCAGTTACCCCGGGATGGATGGCTACACCTTC
CASSYPGMDGYTF
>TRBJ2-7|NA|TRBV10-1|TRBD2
TGCGCCAGCAGTGAGTACTCTAGCGGCTACGAGCAGTACTTC
CASSEYSSGYEQYF
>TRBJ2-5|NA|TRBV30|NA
TGTGCCTGGAGTCGTCGGGGACACGCTCAAGAGACCCAGTACTTC
CAWSRRGHAQETQYF
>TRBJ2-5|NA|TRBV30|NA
TGTGCCTGGAGTCCGACAGCCTACCAAGAGACCCAGTACTTC
CAWSPTAYQETQYF
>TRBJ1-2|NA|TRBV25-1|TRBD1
TGTGCCAGCAGTGCCCGACAGGGCTATGGCTACACCTTC
CASSARQGYGYTF
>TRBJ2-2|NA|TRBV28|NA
TGTGCCAGCAGCCTGGACAGAGTCTCCGGGGAGCTGTTTTTT
CASSLDRVSGELFF
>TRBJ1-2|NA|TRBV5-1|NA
TGCGCCAGCAGCTTGGCCACAGGGAACTATGGCTACACCTTC
CASSLATGNYGYTF
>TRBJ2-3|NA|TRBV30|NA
TGTGCCTGGAGTGTAAGTAGCACGGCAGATACGCAGTATTTT
CAWSVSSTADTQYF
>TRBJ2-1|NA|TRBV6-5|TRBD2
TGTGCCAGCATGGAGCGGGAGGCATTGTACAATGAGCAGTTCTTC
CASMEREALYNEQFF
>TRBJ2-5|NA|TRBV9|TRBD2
TGTGCCAGCAGCGCCGAGAATAGCGGGAGAGAGACCCAGTACTTC
CASSAENSGRETQYF
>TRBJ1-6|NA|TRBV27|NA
TGCGCCAGTGCCCTCGGGAGGAATTCACCCCTCCACTTT
CASALGRNSPLHF
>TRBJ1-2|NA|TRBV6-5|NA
TGTGCCAGCAGTCCGGGACACAACTATGGCTACACCTTC
CASSPGHNYGYTF
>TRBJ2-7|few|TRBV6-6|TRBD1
TGTGCCAGCACCTTGGCAGGGGGCGCTGGAGGCTACGAGCAGTACTTC
CASTLAGGAGGYEQYF
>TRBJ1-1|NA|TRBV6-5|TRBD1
TGTGCCAGCAGACGGGACAGAAGAGGGAACACTGAAGCTTTCTTT
CASRRDRRGNTEAFF
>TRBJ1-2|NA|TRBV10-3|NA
TGTGCCATCAGCGGAACAGGGTCTGGCTACACCTTC
CAISGTGSGYTF
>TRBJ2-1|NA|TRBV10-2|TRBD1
TGCGCCAGCAGTGAACAGGGGATTAAGAATGAGCAGTTCTTC
CASSEQGIKNEQFF
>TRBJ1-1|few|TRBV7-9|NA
TGTGCCAGCAGGTCTTTGGAGACGAACACTGAAGCTTTCTTT
CASRSLETNTEAFF
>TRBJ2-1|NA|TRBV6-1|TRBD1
TGTGCCAGCAGATATAACAGGGGTTCCTACAATGAGCAGTTCTTC
CASRYNRGSYNEQFF
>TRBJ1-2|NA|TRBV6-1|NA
TGTGCCAGCAGTGCCAACACCATCTATGGCTACACCTTC
CASSANTIYGYTF
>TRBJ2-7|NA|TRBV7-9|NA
TGTGCCAGCAGCCCACCCTCGGGGAGAGTTTACGAGCAGTACTTC
CASSPPSGRVYEQYF
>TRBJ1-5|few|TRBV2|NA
TGTGCCAGCAGTGTAGGGGCTCTTCCTCAGCCCCAGCATTTT
CASSVGALPQPQHF
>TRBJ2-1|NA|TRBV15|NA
TGTGCCACCAGCAGCGACATCATATCCACAAATGAGCAGTTCTTC
CATSSDIISTNEQFF
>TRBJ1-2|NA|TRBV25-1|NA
TGTGCCAGCAGTGGGGGGGGCAGGGCCTATGGCTACACCTTC
CASSGGGRAYGYTF
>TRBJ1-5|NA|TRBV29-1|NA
TGCAGCGTTGAAGGGGGCGAAGGCAATCAGCCCCAGCATTTT
CSVEGGEGNQPQHF
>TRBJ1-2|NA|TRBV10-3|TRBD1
TGTGCCATCAGTTCCGGGACAGGGGACTATGGCTACACCTTC
CAISSGTGDYGYTF
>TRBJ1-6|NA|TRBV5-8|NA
TGTGCCAGCAGCTTAGCCGGTAATTCACCCCTCCACTTT
CASSLAGNSPLHF
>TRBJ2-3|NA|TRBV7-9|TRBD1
TGTGCCAGCAGCAGGGACAGGGGGCGAACAGATACGCAGTATTTT
CASSRDRGRTDTQYF
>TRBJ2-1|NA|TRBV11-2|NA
TGTGCCAGCAGCTTAACCGGGGGGCGAGTAGATGAGCAGTTCTTC
CASSLTGGRVDEQFF